The T cell receptor beta chain described here comes from a study of control samples from healthy donors and cancer patients. Clones were sequenced by immunoSEQ multiplex PCR, and TCRdb holds only the in-frame ones, with some missing. The table includes 200,000 to 250,000 clones, over 90% detected once. This clone was counted once. The germline gives CDR1 SGDLS, CDR2 YYNGEE. Trimming removed 0 bases at V and 0 bases at J, with 10 bases between. CDR3 size: 16 residues. The V call is TRBV9, the J call TRBJ1-3; no clear D gene. The sequence was collected from a man aged 45-65 years in good health. Material: blood. CDR3 DNA sequence: TGTGCCAGCAGCGTAGTCGCAGGCAGCTCTGGAAACACCATATATTTT. Amino acid sequence: CASSVVAGSSGNTIYF.